This TCR beta chain was recovered during a study of blood T cell repertoires in COVID-19. Overall study context: Collection of acute and convalescent COVID-19 samples took place in the United States, Italy and Spain. From T cells, B-cell-depleted T cells, or PBMCs came the material, which was cDNA or gDNA.

V lost 0 bases, J lost 3 bases, and 8 bases lay in between. Per the germline V gene, CDR1 is KGHSH and CDR2 is LQKENI. CDR3 size: 14 residues. This clone was seen a few times. Authors' processing steps: Amplified reference gene primers provided the basis for estimating nucleated cell counts. Assay: immunoSEQ multiplex PCR; the TCRdb copy retains only in-frame clones and omits some. That table supplies the V and J calls and clone size; D and trimming were determined from the DNA. The profile shows about 220,000 clones, about 78% of them singletons. The sequencing input was peripheral blood. The rearrangement uses TRBV18 and TRBJ1-1; D gene uncertain. This sequence was found in a woman in her seventies with acute or convalescent COVID-19. CDR3 coding DNA: TGTGCCAGCTCACCACCCTCCGTCGACACTGAAGCTTTCTTT. This translates into CASSPPSVDTEAFF.